The 10 T cell receptor beta chains in this list originate from one sample, sequenced in a study of control samples from healthy donors and cancer patients. The repertoire was sequenced with immunoSEQ multiplex PCR; TCRdb's copy has only in-frame clones and lacks some. Here the sample table reports about 210,000 clones. The sequenced sample was blood. The source of these receptors is a woman between 25 and 40 years old in good health.

The gene calls are TRBV6-6 and TRBJ1-3; 7 positions agree with TRBD1. Germline CDR1 reads MNHNY; CDR2 reads SVGAGI (reference sequence). V was clipped by 5 bases and J by 4 bases; unmatched bases: 8. The CDR3 is made up of 15 amino acids. Here the CDR3 reads CASSPTTGQGNTIYF. In DNA form, the CDR3 reads TGTGCCAGCAGTCCAACCACGGGACAGGGAAACACCATATATTTT.

This chain's CDR3 is CASRPAGASYEQYF. The CDR3 DNA is TGTGCCAGCCGCCCTGCAGGGGCCTCCTACGAGCAGTACTTC. V usage is TRBV28 and J usage is TRBJ2-7; tentative D call: TRBD1 (6 bases). This CDR3 has 14 residues. Germline V gene sequence: CDR1 MDHEN, CDR2 SYDVKM. V lost 8 bases and J 0 bases, leaving 14 bases between the germline ends. Based on the CDR3 plus reference TRBV28 and TRBJ2-7, the full variable domain is DVKVTQSSRYLVKRTGEKVFLECVQDMDHENMFWYRQDPGLGLRLIYFSYDVKMKEKGDIPEGYSVSREKKERFSLILESASTNQTSMYLCASRPAGASYEQYFGPGTRLTVT.

V usage is TRBV11-2 and J usage is TRBJ2-5, with D hard to call. Germline lookup yields CDR1 SGHAT and CDR2 FQNNGV. Trimming removed 2 bases from V and 1 base from J, with 11 bases in between. This CDR3 contains 15 residues. This CDR3 is CASSLTTLSQETQYF. CDR3 sequence (DNA): TGTGCCAGCAGCTTAACCACCCTTAGCCAAGAGACCCAGTACTTC.

The rearrangement links TRBV6-4 to TRBJ2-1, with 13 nucleotides matching TRBD2. The length of the CDR3 is 14 residues. The V segment lost 4 bases and the J segment 6 bases; nucleotides outside the gene matches: 0. Germline V gives CDR1 MRHNA, CDR2 SNTAGT. CDR3 region: CASSGLAGGNEQFF. CDR3 DNA sequence: TGTGCCAGCAGTGGACTAGCGGGGGGCAATGAGCAGTTCTTC.

The chain uses TRBV27 and TRBJ1-2, with TRBD1 as a possible D gene (6 bases). The CDR3 runs 18 residues. Trimming removed 5 bases at V and 4 bases at J, with 26 bases between. Germline CDR1 MNHEY, CDR2 SMNVEV (reference sequence). This CDR3 reads CASSHYRAAGAGVYGYTF. The CDR3 DNA sequence: TGTGCCAGCAGTCATTATAGGGCTGCGGGGGCTGGGGTCTATGGCTACACCTTC.

The chain uses TRBV11-3 and TRBJ1-1, with 7 positions matching TRBD1. The CDR3 has 14 amino acids. Germline CDR1 is SGHNT and CDR2 is YENEEA. After removal of 6 bases from V and 2 bases from J, the junction contained 6 bases not matched to a gene. CDR3 protein: CASSPGTENTEAFF. CDR3 in DNA: TGTGCCAGCAGTCCCGGGACAGAAAACACTGAAGCTTTCTTT.

The gene calls are TRBV4-2 and TRBJ1-3; D may be TRBD1 (6 bases). Trimming took off 1 base at V and 4 bases at J, with 17 bases between the two ends. The CDR3 runs to 17 residues. CDR1 and CDR2 from the germline V gene are LGHNA and YNFKEQ. CDR3 in DNA: TGTGCCAGCAGCCAAGGCTTTACAGGGCTGGGAGGAAACACCATATATTTT. This translates into CASSQGFTGLGGNTIYF.

V is TRBV5-1 and J is TRBJ1-2; D possibly corresponds to TRBD1 (6 bases). Deletions cut 2 bases from V and 8 bases from J, with 10 bases between. The V gene's germline CDR1 is SGHRS and CDR2 YFSETQ. The CDR3 is made up of 12 amino acids. The CDR3: CASSFAGEGYTF. CDR3 sequence (DNA): TGCGCCAGCAGCTTCGCAGGGGAGGGCTACACCTTC.

CDR3 DNA sequence: TGTGCCAGCAGCTTGCGAGGGACAGGGATTGGGGCTTTCTTT. It is translated as CASSLRGTGIGAFF. The chain has TRBV5-6 and TRBJ1-1; 9 nucleotides line up with TRBD1. The CDR3 totals 14 residues. Germline V gene data show CDR1 as SGHDT and CDR2 as YYEEEE. Unmatched junction bases numbered 9, after V lost 1 base and J lost 11 bases.

The rearrangement links TRBV18 to TRBJ1-5, with D perhaps TRBD1 (6 bases). Between the trimmed V and J ends, which lost 0 bases and 4 bases, there was a span of 13 bases. Germline V lookup: CDR1 KGHSH, CDR2 LQKENI. This CDR3 spans 16 amino acids. This CDR3 reads CASSPPAGVGNQPQHF. The CDR3 coding sequence is TGTGCCAGCTCACCACCGGCAGGGGTGGGTAATCAGCCCCAGCATTTT.